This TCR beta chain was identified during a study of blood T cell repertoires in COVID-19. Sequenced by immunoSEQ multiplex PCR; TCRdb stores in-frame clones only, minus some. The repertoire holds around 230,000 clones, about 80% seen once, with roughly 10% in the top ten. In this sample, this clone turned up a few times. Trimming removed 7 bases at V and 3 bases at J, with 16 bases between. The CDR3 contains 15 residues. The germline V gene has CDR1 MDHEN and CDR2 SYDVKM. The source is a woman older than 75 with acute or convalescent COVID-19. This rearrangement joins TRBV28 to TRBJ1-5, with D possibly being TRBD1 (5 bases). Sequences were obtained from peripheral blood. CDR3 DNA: TGTGCCAGCAACCCTCAAACAGGTTACAATCAGCCCCAGCATTTT. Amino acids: CASNPQTGYNQPQHF.